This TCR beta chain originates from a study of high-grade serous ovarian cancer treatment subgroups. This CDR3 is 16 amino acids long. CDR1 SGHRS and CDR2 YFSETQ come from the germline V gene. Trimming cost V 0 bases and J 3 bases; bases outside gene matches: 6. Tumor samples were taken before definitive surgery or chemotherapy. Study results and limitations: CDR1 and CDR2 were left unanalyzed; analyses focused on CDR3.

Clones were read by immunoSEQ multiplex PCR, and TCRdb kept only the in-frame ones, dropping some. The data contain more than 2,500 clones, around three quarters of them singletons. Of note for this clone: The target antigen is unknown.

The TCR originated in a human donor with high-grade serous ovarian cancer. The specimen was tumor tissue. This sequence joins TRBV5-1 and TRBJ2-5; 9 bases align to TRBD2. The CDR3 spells CASSLEGSGGEETQYF. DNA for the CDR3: TGCGCCAGCAGCTTGGAAGGTAGCGGGGGAGAAGAGACCCAGTACTTC. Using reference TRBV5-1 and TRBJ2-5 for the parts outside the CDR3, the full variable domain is KAGVTQTPRYLIKTRGQQVTLSCSPISGHRSVSWYQQTPGQGLQFLFEYFSETQRNKGNFPGRFSGRQFSNSRSEMNVSTLELGDSALYLCASSLEGSGGEETQYFGPGTRLLVL.